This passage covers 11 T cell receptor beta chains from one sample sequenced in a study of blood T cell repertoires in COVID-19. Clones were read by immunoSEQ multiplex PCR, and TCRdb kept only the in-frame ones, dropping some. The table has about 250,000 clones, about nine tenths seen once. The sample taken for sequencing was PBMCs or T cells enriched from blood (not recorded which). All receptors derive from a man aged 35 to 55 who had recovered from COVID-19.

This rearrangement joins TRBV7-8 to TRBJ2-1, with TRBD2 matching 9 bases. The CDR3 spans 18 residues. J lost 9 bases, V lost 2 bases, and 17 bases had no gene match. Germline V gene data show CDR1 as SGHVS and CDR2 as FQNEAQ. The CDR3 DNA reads TGTGCCAGCAGCTTAACTCGAAGGGGCGGGAGGGCCCACGGTGAGCAGTTCTTC. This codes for CASSLTRRGGRAHGEQFF. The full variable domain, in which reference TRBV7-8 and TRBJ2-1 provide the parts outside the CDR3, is GAGVSQSPRYKVAKRGQDVALRCDPISGHVSLFWYQQALGQGPEFLTYFQNEAQLDKSGLPSDRFFAERPEGSVSTLKIQRTQQEDSAVYLCASSLTRRGGRAHGEQFFGPGTRLTVL.

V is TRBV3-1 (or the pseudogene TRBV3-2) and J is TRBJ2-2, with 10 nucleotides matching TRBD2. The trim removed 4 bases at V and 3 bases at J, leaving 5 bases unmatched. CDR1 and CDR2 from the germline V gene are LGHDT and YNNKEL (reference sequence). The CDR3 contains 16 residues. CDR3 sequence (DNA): TGTGCCAGCAGCCGCCGACTAGCGGGCGACACCGGGGAGCTGTTTTTT. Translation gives CASSRRLAGDTGELFF.

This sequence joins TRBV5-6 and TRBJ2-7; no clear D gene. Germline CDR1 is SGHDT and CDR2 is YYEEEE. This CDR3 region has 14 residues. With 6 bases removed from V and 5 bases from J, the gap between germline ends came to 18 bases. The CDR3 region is CASTVLGRSDEQYF. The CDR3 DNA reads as TGTGCCAGCACCGTTCTTGGGCGTTCGGACGAGCAGTACTTC.

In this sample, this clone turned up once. This CDR3 is CASRKGVQPQHF. CDR3 nucleotide sequence: TGTGCCAGCAGGAAGGGGGTTCAGCCCCAGCATTTT. The V and J genes are TRBV12-3 or TRBV12-4 and TRBJ1-5; a possible D gene is TRBD1 (6 bases). The CDR3 has 12 residues. Between the trimmed V and J ends, which lost 6 bases and 6 bases, there was a span of 9 bases.

The CDR3, as DNA: TGTGCCAGCAGCCAAACAGGGGGAAATAGCAATCAGCCCCAGCATTTT. This codes for CASSQTGGNSNQPQHF. V usage is TRBV4-2 and J usage is TRBJ1-5, with 8 positions matching TRBD1. CDR1 is LGHNA and CDR2 is YNFKEQ in the germline V gene. The CDR3 contains 16 residues. With 2 bases clipped from V and 0 bases from J, the junction kept 3 bases outside the gene matches.

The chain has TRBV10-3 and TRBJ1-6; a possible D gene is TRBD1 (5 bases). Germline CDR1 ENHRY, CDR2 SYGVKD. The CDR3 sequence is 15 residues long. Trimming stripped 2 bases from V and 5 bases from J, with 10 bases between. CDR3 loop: CAISERGADNSPLHF. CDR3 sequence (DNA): TGTGCCATCAGTGAGCGTGGGGCCGATAATTCACCCCTCCACTTT.

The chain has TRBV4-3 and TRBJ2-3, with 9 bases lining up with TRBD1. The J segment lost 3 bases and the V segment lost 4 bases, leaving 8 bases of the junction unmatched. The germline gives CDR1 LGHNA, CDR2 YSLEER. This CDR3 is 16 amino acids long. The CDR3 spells CASSPGQGSWTDTQYF. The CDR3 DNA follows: TGCGCCAGCAGCCCAGGACAGGGGTCTTGGACAGATACGCAGTATTTT.

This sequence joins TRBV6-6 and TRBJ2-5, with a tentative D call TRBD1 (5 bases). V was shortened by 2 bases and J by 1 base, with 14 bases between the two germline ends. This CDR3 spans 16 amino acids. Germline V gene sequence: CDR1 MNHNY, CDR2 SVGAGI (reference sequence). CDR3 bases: TGTGCCAGCAGTTACGGGGCGGCGGCAATCCAAGAGACCCAGTACTTC. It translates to CASSYGAAAIQETQYF.

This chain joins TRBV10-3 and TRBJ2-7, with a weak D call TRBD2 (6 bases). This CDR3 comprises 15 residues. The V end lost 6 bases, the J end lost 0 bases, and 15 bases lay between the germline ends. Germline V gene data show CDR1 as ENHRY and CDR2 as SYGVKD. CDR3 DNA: TGTGCCATCAGGCGGGGTGGAGACAGCTCCTACGAGCAGTACTTC. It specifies CAIRRGGDSSYEQYF.

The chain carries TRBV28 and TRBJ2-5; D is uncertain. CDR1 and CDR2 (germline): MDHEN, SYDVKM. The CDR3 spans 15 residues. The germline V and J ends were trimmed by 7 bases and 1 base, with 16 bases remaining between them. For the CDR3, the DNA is TGTGCCAGCACCCTAAGAGGCAGAGGCCAAGAGACCCAGTACTTC. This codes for CASTLRGRGQETQYF.

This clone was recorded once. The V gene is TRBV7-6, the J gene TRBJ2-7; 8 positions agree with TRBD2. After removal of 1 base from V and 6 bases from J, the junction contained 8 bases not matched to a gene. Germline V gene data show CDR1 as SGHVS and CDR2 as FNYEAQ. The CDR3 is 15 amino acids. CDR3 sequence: CASSLVFSRGGEQYF. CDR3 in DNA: TGTGCCAGCAGCTTAGTTTTCTCACGGGGGGGCGAGCAGTACTTC.